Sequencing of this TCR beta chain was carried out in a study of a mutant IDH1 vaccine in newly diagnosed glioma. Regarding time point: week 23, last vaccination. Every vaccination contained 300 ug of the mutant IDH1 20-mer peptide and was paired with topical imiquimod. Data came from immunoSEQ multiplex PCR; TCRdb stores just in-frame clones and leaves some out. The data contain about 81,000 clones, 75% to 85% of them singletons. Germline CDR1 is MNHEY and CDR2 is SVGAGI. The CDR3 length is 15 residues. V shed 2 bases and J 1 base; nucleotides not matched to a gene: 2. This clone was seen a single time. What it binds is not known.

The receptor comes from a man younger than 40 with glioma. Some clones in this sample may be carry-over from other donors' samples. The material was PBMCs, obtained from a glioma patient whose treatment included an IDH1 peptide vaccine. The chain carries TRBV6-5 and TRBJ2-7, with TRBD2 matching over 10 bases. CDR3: CASSYGLAASYEQYF. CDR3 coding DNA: TGTGCCAGCAGTTACGGACTAGCGGCTTCCTACGAGCAGTACTTC.